These 10 T cell receptor beta chains share one sample of origin, sequenced in a study of T cells in Graves' hyperthyroidism and ophthalmopathy. The investigators amplified TCR beta CDR3 regions from RNA transcripts. With the HTBI primer set, the TCR CDR3 went through a first round of RT-PCR. TCRdb analysed the multiplex PCR reads with MiXCR anew, one entry per CDR3 protein. The table has a few hundred thousand distinct CDR3 sequences, over 20% seen once. Input material: blood. These receptors were taken from a man in his thirties or forties with Graves' ophthalmopathy.

V is TRBV20-1 and J is TRBJ2-1, with D perhaps TRBD2 (5 bases). The CDR3 contains 13 residues. Trimming left V 4 bases short and J 4 bases short, with 11 bases between. Germline loops: CDR1 DFQATT, CDR2 SNEGSKA (reference sequence). CDR3 sequence (DNA): TGCAGTGCTATGCAGCGGACGTACAATGAGCAGTTCTTC. Its translation: CSAMQRTYNEQFF.

This clonotype has ten or more counts. The gene calls are TRBV3-1 and TRBJ2-2; possibly TRBD1 for D (5 bases). Trimming took off 4 bases at V and 2 bases at J, with 11 bases between the two ends. Germline loops: CDR1 LGHDT, CDR2 YNNKEL (reference sequence). This CDR3 is built from 15 residues. The CDR3 sequence is CASSLRQRNTGELFF. The CDR3 DNA sequence: TGTGCCAGCAGCCTGCGACAGAGAAACACCGGGGAGCTGTTTTTT.

This clonotype was observed once. V is TRBV6-2 or TRBV6-3 and J is TRBJ1-4; TRBD1 aligns across 7 bases. CDR3 size: 17 residues. Germline lookup yields CDR1 MNHEY and CDR2 SVGEGT. The V gene end was trimmed by 1 base and the J gene end by 2 bases; junction bases not matched to a gene: 7. Here the CDR3 DNA reads TGTGCCAGCAGTTACTGGGCCAGGGGGGCGACTAATGAAAAACTGTTTTTT. Translating it yields CASSYWARGATNEKLFF.

This clonotype was counted ten times or more. In nucleotides, the CDR3 is TGCAGTGCTAGAGACCAGCGGGAGGCGAAAGATACGCAGTATTTT. It specifies CSARDQREAKDTQYF. The chain is built from TRBV20-1 and TRBJ2-3, with TRBD2 matching over 9 bases. Germline values: CDR1 DFQATT, CDR2 SNEGSKA (reference sequence). The CDR3 is 15 amino acids. The V gene end was trimmed by 0 bases and the J gene end by 5 bases; junction bases not matched to a gene: 6.

This chain uses TRBV7-9 with TRBJ1-6; D is unclear. Germline V gives CDR1 SEHNR, CDR2 FQNEAQ (reference sequence). Trimming shortened V by 5 bases and J by 0 bases, and 11 bases separated the two germline ends. The CDR3 is 16 residues long. In DNA form, the CDR3 reads TGTGCCAGCAGCGGTGGCAGAAGCTCCTATAATTCACCCCTCCACTTT. Its translation: CASSGGRSSYNSPLHF.

In its sample, this clonotype was seen a few times. The gene calls are TRBV18 and TRBJ2-7; tentatively, D is TRBD1 (5 bases). V gave up 3 bases and J gave up 3 bases, with 15 bases separating them. This CDR3 is built from 15 residues. Germline CDR1 reads KGHSH; CDR2 reads LQKENI. The CDR3 nucleotides read TGTGCCAGCTCACCCCCTTCAGGGTCGAGCTACGAGCAGTACTTC. This gives the protein CASSPPSGSSYEQYF.

A word on this clonotype: Just one base apart from a much larger clone, this may be a read error. The chain combines TRBV15 with TRBJ2-2; the match to TRBD1 covers 12 bases. This CDR3 comprises 15 residues. The trim removed 4 bases at V and 6 bases at J, leaving 3 bases unmatched. The V gene's germline CDR1 is LNHNV and CDR2 YYDKDF (reference sequence). The CDR3 reads CATSKGQGAAGELFF. The CDR3 DNA reads as TGTGCCACCAGCAAGGGACAGGGGGCGGCCGGGGAGCTGTTTTTT.

This clonotype has just a few counts. This chain connects TRBV18 to TRBJ1-4, with TRBD1 matching over 8 bases. This CDR3 is built from 15 residues. Germline V gives CDR1 KGHSH, CDR2 LQKENI. Trimming at V came to 3 bases and at J to 7 bases, leaving 7 bases not matched to a gene. CDR3 residues: CASSPRQGTREKLFF. CDR3 coding DNA: TGTGCCAGCTCACCCCGACAGGGGACTCGTGAAAAACTGTTTTTT.

The chain couples TRBV12-3 or TRBV12-4 to TRBJ1-1; TRBD1 matches at 7 bases. V was clipped by 5 bases and J by 8 bases; unmatched bases: 11. This CDR3 spans 14 amino acids. The CDR3 loop reads CASSETKGAAEAFF. CDR3 sequence (DNA): TGTGCCAGCAGTGAAACCAAGGGGGCCGCAGAAGCTTTCTTT.

This clonotype has just a few counts. This chain joins TRBV28 and TRBJ2-7, with 10 nucleotides matching TRBD1. This CDR3 has 16 amino acids. Trimming took 5 bases from V and 6 from J; bases not matched to a gene: 13. CDR1 MDHEN and CDR2 SYDVKM come from the germline V gene. CDR3 residues: CASSLRPGQGKVEQYF. In DNA form, the CDR3 reads TGTGCCAGCAGTCTAAGGCCGGGACAGGGGAAAGTCGAGCAGTACTTC.